Listed here are 18 T cell receptor beta chains from one sample, sequenced in a study of beta chain features in type 1 diabetes. TCRB transcripts that were expressed got sequenced, as all of the isolated RNA had been reverse transcribed. Using immunoSEQ multiplex PCR, the repertoire was profiled, and TCRdb retains in-frame clones only, with some absent. The sample includes about 140,000 clones, 9.5% to 10% of them seen just once. Sample: central memory CD4+ T cells from blood. Receptors were obtained from a woman between 40 and 55 years old in good health.

In its sample, this clone was seen a few times. V is TRBV11-2 and J is TRBJ1-5; tentative D call: TRBD1 (5 bases). Germline CDR1 is SGHAT and CDR2 is FQNNGV. This CDR3 is 15 amino acids long. V was pared by 4 bases and J by 2 bases, with 12 bases between. The CDR3 loop is CASSSLLGRNQPQHF. DNA of the CDR3: TGTGCCAGCAGCTCATTATTGGGGCGCAATCAGCCCCAGCATTTT.

The rearrangement uses TRBV29-1 and TRBJ2-3; TRBD1 matches at 7 bases. CDR1 and CDR2 from the germline V gene are SQVTM and ANQGSEA. V gave up 6 bases and J gave up 10 bases; unmatched junction bases: 13. CDR3 length equals 13 residues. The CDR3 loop reads CSVPDRILESQYF. The CDR3 nucleotides read TGCAGCGTCCCGGACAGGATTCTCGAGTCGCAGTATTTT.

This clone was observed many times. This chain links TRBV5-8 with TRBJ2-6, with D uncertain. V lost 4 bases to trimming and J lost 0 bases, with 11 bases between them. Germline CDR1 reads SGHTS; CDR2 reads YDEGEE. This CDR3 has 16 amino acids. Here the CDR3 reads CASSLYGFSGANVLTF. The CDR3 DNA reads TGTGCCAGCAGCCTTTACGGTTTCTCTGGGGCCAACGTCCTGACTTTC.

This clone was counted between two and nine times. This chain connects TRBV7-2 to TRBJ1-2; D might be TRBD1 (5 bases). Germline V lookup: CDR1 SGHTA, CDR2 FQGNSA. This CDR3 contains 13 residues. Trimming cost V 2 bases and J 6 bases, with 10 bases left between them. The CDR3 protein is CASSLTAQDGYTF. The CDR3 DNA sequence: TGTGCCAGCAGCTTAACGGCACAGGATGGCTACACCTTC. The whole variable domain, remainder taken from reference TRBV7-2 and TRBJ1-2, is GAGVSQSPSNKVTEKGKDVELRCDPISGHTALYWYRQSLGQGLEFLIYFQGNSAPDKSGLPSDRFSAERTGGSVSTLTIQRTQQEDSAVYLCASSLTAQDGYTFGSGTRLTVV.

The rearrangement uses TRBV29-1 and TRBJ2-2, with a possible D match to TRBD1 (6 bases). Germline V gene data show CDR1 as SQVTM and CDR2 as ANQGSEA. Deletions cut 4 bases from V and 4 bases from J, with 34 bases between. The CDR3 totals 21 residues. The CDR3 loop is CSVGPGQLTHGAGRGTGELFF. The CDR3 DNA reads as TGCAGCGTTGGACCGGGACAATTGACCCATGGCGCCGGCCGAGGCACCGGGGAGCTGTTTTTT.

The rearrangement joins TRBV10-3 to TRBJ1-6; 10 positions match TRBD1. J was trimmed by 9 bases and V by 0 bases; bases with no gene match: 8. The germline V gene has CDR1 ENHRY and CDR2 SYGVKD. This CDR3 has 17 residues. CDR3 nucleotides: TGTGCCATCAGTGAGTCGAAGACAGGGGGCTGGGTTTCACCCCTCCACTTT. Protein: CAISESKTGGWVSPLHF.

The sample holds a few counts of this clone. V is TRBV4-1 and J is TRBJ2-1; no reliable D call. There are 13 residues in the CDR3. The ends were cut back, 0 bases at V and 4 bases at J, with 4 bases in the middle. Germline assignment: CDR1 MGHRA and CDR2 YSYEKL. The CDR3 sequence is CASSQDSYNEQFF. The DNA for the CDR3 is TGCGCCAGCAGCCAAGATTCATACAATGAGCAGTTCTTC.

This clone was counted a few times. The J gene is TRBJ2-5, the V gene TRBV10-2; 13 bases are a match to TRBD2. Trimming cost V 0 bases and J 4 bases; bases outside gene matches: 2. The CDR3 consists of 16 residues. CDR1 WSHSY and CDR2 SAAADI come from the germline V gene. CDR3 in amino acids: CASSESRTSGGETQYF. In DNA form, the CDR3 reads TGCGCCAGCAGTGAGTCGAGGACTAGCGGGGGAGAGACCCAGTACTTC.

The rearrangement uses TRBV7-8 and TRBJ1-5; D is ambiguous. CDR1 and CDR2 from the germline V gene are SGHVS and FQNEAQ. V dropped 3 bases and J dropped 4 bases, with 13 bases sitting between them. The CDR3 is made up of 15 amino acids. CDR3 amino acids: CASSFTASINQPQHF. Written as DNA, the CDR3 is TGTGCCAGCAGCTTCACAGCAAGCATTAATCAGCCCCAGCATTTT.

A few counts support this clone. The chain combines TRBV6-5 with TRBJ1-3, with TRBD1 matching over 7 bases. Germline CDR1 reads MNHEY; CDR2 reads SVGAGI. The CDR3 is made up of 14 amino acids. Losses at the gene ends were 2 bases for V and 5 bases for J; bases not matched to a gene: 3. The DNA of the CDR3 is TGTGCCAGCAGTTACGACAGGGTCCGAAACACCATATATTTT. Its translation: CASSYDRVRNTIYF.

This clone has more than one count but fewer than ten. V usage is TRBV6-4 and J usage is TRBJ1-1, with D perhaps TRBD1 (5 bases). Trimming took 7 bases from V and 2 from J, leaving 11 bases between them. Germline V lookup: CDR1 MRHNA, CDR2 SNTAGT. The CDR3 runs to 13 residues. As DNA, the CDR3 is TGTGCCAGCAAGCGAACAGGTAACACTGAAGCTTTCTTT. The encoded protein is CASKRTGNTEAFF.

This clone was detected only a few times. The CDR3 spells CASSPSTGVNQPQHF. CDR3 nucleotides: TGTGCCAGCTCACCGTCAACAGGGGTGAATCAGCCCCAGCATTTT. The chain uses TRBV18 and TRBJ1-5; 7 bases are shared with TRBD1. This CDR3 spans 15 amino acids. Per germline, CDR1 KGHSH and CDR2 LQKENI. J was trimmed by 4 bases and V by 3 bases; bases with no gene match: 6.

This clone was seen more than once but under ten times. The same CDR3 can be traced to other DNA sequences in this sample. This chain uses TRBV4-2 with TRBJ2-3; 10 positions agree with TRBD2. The J segment lost 1 base and the V segment lost 0 bases, leaving 1 base of the junction unmatched. This CDR3 contains 16 residues. CDR1 is LGHNA, CDR2 YNFKEQ, per germline. The CDR3 region has the DNA TGTGCCAGCAGCCAAGATCTAGCGGGGGGCACAGATACGCAGTATTTT. Translation gives CASSQDLAGGTDTQYF.

The chain employs TRBV14 and TRBJ1-2; D remains unclear. Germline-derived CDR1 and CDR2 are SGHDN and FVKESK. Trimming shortened V by 1 base and J by 8 bases, and 11 bases separated the two germline ends. There are 13 residues in the CDR3. CDR3 bases: TGTGCCAGCAGCCAAGGGCGGCACGGGGGCTACACCTTC. Translation gives CASSQGRHGGYTF.

This clone has at least ten counts. The chain carries TRBV14 and TRBJ2-1; 7 bases line up with TRBD2. The germline V gene has CDR1 SGHDN and CDR2 FVKESK. The CDR3 extends over 15 amino acids. Unmatched junction bases numbered 7, after V lost 0 bases and J lost 8 bases. The CDR3 sequence: CASSQDRGLADEQFF. In nucleotides, the CDR3 is TGTGCCAGCAGCCAAGATCGTGGGCTAGCGGATGAGCAGTTCTTC.

In its sample, this clone was seen a few times. Compared with germline, one end of the junction differs, possibly owing to a read error. This chain connects TRBV2 to TRBJ1-1; 7 bases are shared with TRBD1. This CDR3 has 13 amino acids. In germline, CDR1 is SNHLY, CDR2 FYNNEI. The chain's CDR3 is CASSEDRVAEAFF. The CDR3 DNA sequence: TGTGCCAGCAGCGAAGACAGGGTGGCTGAAGCTTTCTTT.

J is TRBJ2-1 and V is TRBV10-3, with 13 bases that match TRBD2. The CDR3 spans 13 residues. Per germline, CDR1 ENHRY and CDR2 SYGVKD. J gave up 8 bases and V 11 bases, and 6 bases lay outside the gene matches. The CDR3 protein is CAARLAGGHEQFF. In DNA, the CDR3 is TGTGCCGCCAGACTAGCGGGGGGTCATGAGCAGTTCTTC.

This chain links TRBV7-2 with TRBJ2-5, with 7 bases identical to TRBD2. The CDR3 consists of 16 residues. V was pared by 2 bases and J by 4 bases, with 10 bases of the junction left unmatched. The germline V gene encodes CDR1 SGHTA and CDR2 FQGNSA. This chain's CDR3 is CASSLQLGRGIETQYF. CDR3 bases: TGTGCCAGCAGCTTACAACTTGGGCGGGGGATAGAGACCCAGTACTTC.